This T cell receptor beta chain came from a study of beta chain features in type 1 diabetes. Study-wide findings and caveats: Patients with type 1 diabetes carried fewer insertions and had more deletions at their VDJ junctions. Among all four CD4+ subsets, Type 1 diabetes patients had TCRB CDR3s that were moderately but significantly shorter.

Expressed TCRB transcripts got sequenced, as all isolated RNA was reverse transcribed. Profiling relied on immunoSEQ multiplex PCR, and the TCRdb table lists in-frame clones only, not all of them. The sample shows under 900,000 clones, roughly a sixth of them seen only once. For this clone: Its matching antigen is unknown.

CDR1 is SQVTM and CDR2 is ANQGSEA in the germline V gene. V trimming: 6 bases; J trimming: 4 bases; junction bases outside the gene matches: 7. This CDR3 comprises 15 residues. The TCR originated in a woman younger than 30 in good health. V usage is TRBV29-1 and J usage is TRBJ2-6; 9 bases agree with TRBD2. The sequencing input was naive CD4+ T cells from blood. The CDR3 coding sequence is TGCAGCGTAAGGAGCGGGAGGACCGGGGCCAACGTCCTGACTTTC. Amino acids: CSVRSGRTGANVLTF.